A single sample is the source of the 27 T cell receptor beta chains below, sequenced in a study of blood T cell repertoires in COVID-19 (dated by TCRdb to the early 2020s). The method was the immunoSEQ multiplex PCR assay. Drawn from immuneACCESS, this table holds only the in-frame rearrangements with V and J called that TCRdb kept. Clones are partly lost; checked studies trace under half to an unresolved V gene and leave the rest unexplained. Counted in this sample were 150,000 or so clones; around four fifths of them appeared once. Approximately 7.7% of the sample lies in the top ten. The sequenced material came from peripheral blood. The receptors were gathered from a man aged 35-49 years who had recovered from COVID-19.

This sequence joins TRBV7-3 and TRBJ2-7, with D possibly being TRBD2 (6 bases). Trimming removed 4 bases at V and 5 bases at J, with 12 bases between. The CDR3 is 13 residues long. The germline V gene encodes CDR1 SGHTA and CDR2 FQGTGA. The CDR3: CASSSAGWDEQYF. For the CDR3, the DNA is TGTGCCAGCAGCTCCGCGGGGTGGGACGAGCAGTACTTC.

This rearrangement joins TRBV12-3 or TRBV12-4 to TRBJ2-5; D might be TRBD1 (5 bases). Trimming stripped 5 bases from V and 7 bases from J, with 11 bases between. The CDR3 sequence is 12 residues long. CDR3 sequence reads: CASSRTRRTQYF. The CDR3 DNA follows: TGTGCCAGCAGTCGGACACGGCGGACCCAGTACTTC.

The chain is built from TRBV19 and TRBJ2-4, with D unclear. Germline-derived CDR1 and CDR2 are LNHDA and SQIVND (reference sequence). The CDR3 runs 12 residues. V lost 5 bases to trimming and J lost 6 bases, with 8 bases between them. The CDR3 DNA reads TGTGCCAGTAGTGAGAGTGGAAACATTCAGTACTTC. It yields the protein CASSESGNIQYF.

This clone was seen once. The chain couples TRBV7-2 to TRBJ2-7, with a tentative D call TRBD2 (5 bases). The CDR3 covers 14 residues. V was clipped by 4 bases and J by 0 bases, with 10 bases between them. Germline assignment: CDR1 SGHTA and CDR2 FQGNSA. The CDR3 here is CASSSSDFSYEQYF. DNA of the CDR3: TGTGCCAGCAGCTCATCGGACTTCTCCTACGAGCAGTACTTC.

The chain joins TRBV30 to TRBJ1-2; D call uncertain. Germline CDR1 GTSNPN, CDR2 SVGIG (reference sequence). This CDR3 comprises 12 residues. Trimming left V 2 bases short and J 2 bases short, with 6 bases between. The CDR3 region is CAWSYENYGYTF. As DNA, the CDR3 is TGTGCCTGGAGTTACGAGAACTATGGCTACACCTTC.

V and J are TRBV24-1 and TRBJ2-3, with 9 nucleotides matching TRBD1. From germline, CDR1 is KGHDR and CDR2 SFDVKD. With V trimmed by 6 bases and J by 2 bases, 8 bases remained unmatched. The CDR3 length is 16 residues. CDR3 sequence: CATSPTGTGSTDTQYF. Here the CDR3 DNA reads TGTGCCACCAGTCCTACCGGGACAGGGTCCACAGATACGCAGTATTTT.

The chain combines TRBV5-4 with TRBJ2-7; possibly TRBD2 for D (6 bases). The CDR3 has 16 amino acids. V dropped 5 bases and J dropped 4 bases, with 22 bases sitting between them. CDR1 and CDR2 from the germline V gene are SGHNT and YYREEE (reference sequence). CDR3 nucleotides: TGTGCCAGCAGTCCCAATGGAGCGGGCGCGCTTTACGAGCAGTACTTC. It codes for CASSPNGAGALYEQYF.

This clone showed up just once. The chain couples TRBV5-4 to TRBJ2-7; 8 bases align to TRBD2. V trimming: 3 bases; J trimming: 2 bases; junction bases outside the gene matches: 4. Per the germline V gene, CDR1 is SGHNT and CDR2 is YYREEE (reference sequence). The CDR3 is made up of 14 amino acids. CDR3 sequence reads: CASSSGLGPYEQYF. The CDR3 DNA reads as TGTGCCAGCAGCTCGGGACTAGGCCCCTACGAGCAGTACTTC. Using reference TRBV5-4 and TRBJ2-7 for the parts outside the CDR3, the full variable domain is ETGVTQSPTHLIKTRGQQVTLRCSSQSGHNTVSWYQQALGQGPQFIFQYYREEENGRGNFPPRFSGLQFPNYSSELNVNALELDDSALYLCASSSGLGPYEQYFGPGTRLTVT.

This clone appeared once. This chain links TRBV7-2 with TRBJ1-2; 7 bases agree with TRBD1. This CDR3 is 16 amino acids long. Germline V gene data show CDR1 as SGHTA and CDR2 as FQGNSA. V was clipped by 5 bases and J by 8 bases; unmatched bases: 17. CDR3 sequence reads: CASSQSWAGGLGGYTF. The CDR3 DNA sequence: TGTGCCAGCAGCCAAAGTTGGGCAGGGGGTTTGGGAGGCTACACCTTC.

The chain employs TRBV5-4 and TRBJ2-7, with D perhaps TRBD2 (7 bases). The CDR3 is 17 residues long. The germline gives CDR1 SGHNT, CDR2 YYREEE (reference sequence). Between the trimmed V and J ends, which lost 6 bases and 1 base, there was a span of 23 bases. CDR3 region: CASTFGGGQVTSYEQYF. In nucleotides, the CDR3 is TGTGCCAGCACCTTTGGGGGGGGCCAGGTAACGTCCTACGAGCAGTACTTC. Full variable domain (missing parts from reference TRBV5-4 and TRBJ2-7): ETGVTQSPTHLIKTRGQQVTLRCSSQSGHNTVSWYQQALGQGPQFIFQYYREEENGRGNFPPRFSGLQFPNYSSELNVNALELDDSALYLCASTFGGGQVTSYEQYFGPGTRLTVT.

This clone was picked up a small number of times. The chain carries TRBV20-1 and TRBJ1-2, with D unclear. The germline CDR1 and CDR2 sequences are DFQATT and SNEGSKA (reference sequence). V was shortened by 3 bases and J by 4 bases, with 6 bases between the two germline ends. The CDR3 runs 11 residues. This CDR3 reads CSARAAYGYTF. In DNA, the CDR3 is TGCAGTGCTAGGGCTGCCTATGGCTACACCTTC.

This rearrangement joins TRBV12-3 or TRBV12-4 to TRBJ2-1; 11 nucleotides match TRBD2. Germline trimming cut 6 bases from V and 8 bases from J; bases unmatched to any gene: 3. The CDR3 loop spans 13 amino acids. This CDR3 reads CASRTSGTDEQFF. The CDR3 DNA is TGTGCCAGCAGGACTAGCGGGACCGATGAGCAGTTCTTC.

The V gene is TRBV4-1, the J gene TRBJ1-1; D is ambiguous. The germline CDR1 and CDR2 sequences are MGHRA and YSYEKL. V was cut by 3 bases and J by 1 base, with 12 bases left in between. CDR3 length: 15 amino acids. The CDR3 protein is CASSHAMQENTEAFF. CDR3 nucleotides: TGCGCCAGCAGCCACGCAATGCAGGAGAACACTGAAGCTTTCTTT.

V usage is TRBV28 and J usage is TRBJ2-5; D might be TRBD1 (5 bases). CDR1 is MDHEN, CDR2 SYDVKM, per germline. The CDR3 has 14 residues. V shed 3 bases and J shed 3 bases, with 11 bases lying between them. This chain's CDR3 is CASSFGVREETQYF. In DNA, the CDR3 is TGTGCCAGCAGTTTCGGCGTCAGGGAAGAGACCCAGTACTTC.

The rearrangement joins TRBV27 to TRBJ2-1; possible D gene TRBD2, 8 bases. CDR1 is MNHEY, CDR2 SMNVEV, per germline (reference sequence). Trimming pared 4 bases from V and 1 base from J, leaving 20 bases between. This CDR3 has 18 residues. CDR3 nucleotides: TGTGCCAGCAGTTCCGCTAGGGGGCGGGGGGATTCCTACAATGAGCAGTTCTTC. Translation: CASSSARGRGDSYNEQFF.

This sequence joins TRBV3-1 (or the pseudogene TRBV3-2) and TRBJ2-1; TRBD2 agrees at 14 bases. The J segment lost 8 bases and the V segment lost 4 bases, leaving 13 bases of the junction unmatched. The CDR3 has 18 residues. Per germline, CDR1 LGHDT and CDR2 YNNKEL (reference sequence). CDR3 sequence: CASSRTGTSGSGSDEQFF. CDR3 nucleotides: TGTGCCAGCAGCCGAACGGGGACTAGCGGGAGCGGAAGCGATGAGCAGTTCTTC.

The chain combines TRBV24-1 with TRBJ2-3; 7 nucleotides agree with TRBD1. Germline V gene lookup returns CDR1 KGHDR and CDR2 SFDVKD. The CDR3 extends over 17 amino acids. J was trimmed by 0 bases and V by 2 bases; bases with no gene match: 7. CDR3 in amino acids: CATSDSGTETSTDTQYF. CDR3 DNA: TGTGCCACCAGTGATTCGGGGACAGAAACTAGCACAGATACGCAGTATTTT.

This clone was detected once. The V gene is TRBV6-6, the J gene TRBJ2-2; 7 nucleotides align to TRBD1. The germline gives CDR1 MNHNY, CDR2 SVGAGI (reference sequence). V was pared by 10 bases and J by 6 bases, with 8 bases of the junction left unmatched. The length of the CDR3 is 13 residues. CDR3 in amino acids: CATVLQGAGELFF. The CDR3, as DNA: TGTGCCACCGTTCTGCAGGGGGCCGGGGAGCTGTTTTTT.

This clone appeared a few times. The chain is built from TRBV7-8 and TRBJ2-2, with a possible D match to TRBD1 (7 bases). Germline CDR1 SGHVS, CDR2 FQNEAQ. V lost 1 base and J 3 bases, leaving 12 bases between the germline ends. CDR3 length equals 16 residues. In DNA form, the CDR3 reads TGTGCCAGCAGCTTAGGGAGGGGGCAATACACCGGGGAGCTGTTTTTT. This gives the protein CASSLGRGQYTGELFF.

The chain combines TRBV11-3 with TRBJ2-2; 7 bases match TRBD1. Per germline, CDR1 SGHNT and CDR2 YENEEA. The CDR3 length is 13 residues. V was clipped by 4 bases and J by 7 bases; unmatched bases: 3. As DNA, the CDR3 is TGTGCCAGCAGCTCCCACAGGGGCGGGGAGCTGTTTTTT. The encoded protein is CASSSHRGGELFF.

This clone was found a few times. This chain links TRBV18 with TRBJ1-2; perhaps TRBD1 as D (6 bases). Germline values: CDR1 KGHSH, CDR2 LQKENI. Trimming stripped 0 bases from V and 8 bases from J, with 13 bases between. This CDR3 comprises 14 residues. As DNA, the CDR3 is TGTGCCAGCTCACCACCCGGACAGATGGGCGGCTACACCTTC. This encodes CASSPPGQMGGYTF. The complete variable domain, with remaining parts taken from reference TRBV18 and TRBJ1-2, reads NAGVMQNPRHLVRRRGQEARLRCSPMKGHSHVYWYRQLPEEGLKFMVYLQKENIIDESGMPKERFSAEFPKEGPSILRIQQVVRGDSAAYFCASSPPGQMGGYTFGSGTRLTVV.

V is TRBV18 and J is TRBJ2-3; D perhaps matches TRBD2 (5 bases). The CDR3 is 14 amino acids. Germline CDR1 KGHSH, CDR2 LQKENI. Trimming removed 5 bases from V and 0 bases from J, with 9 bases in between. Written as DNA, the CDR3 is TGTGCCAGCTCAGGTCCGGGGAGCACAGATACGCAGTATTTT. This encodes CASSGPGSTDTQYF.

The chain uses TRBV3-1 (or the pseudogene TRBV3-2) and TRBJ2-2; D remains unclear. Germline V gives CDR1 LGHDT, CDR2 YNNKEL (reference sequence). Deletions cut 4 bases from V and 1 base from J, with 7 bases between. CDR3 length equals 14 residues. Written as DNA, the CDR3 is TGTGCCAGCAGCCGCGGCCTGAACACCGGGGAGCTGTTTTTT. This encodes CASSRGLNTGELFF.

This clone was counted between two and nine times. V is TRBV28 and J is TRBJ1-2; TRBD1 matches 7 bases. V lost 10 bases, J lost 4 bases, and 15 bases stayed unmatched. The CDR3 length is 15 residues. The germline gives CDR1 MDHEN, CDR2 SYDVKM. Here the CDR3 reads CATIGRDSHLYGYTF. CDR3 sequence (DNA): TGTGCCACTATCGGGCGGGACAGCCACCTCTATGGCTACACCTTC.

The V gene is TRBV6-4, the J gene TRBJ2-5; TRBD2 matches at 8 bases. The trim removed 4 bases at V and 5 bases at J, leaving 18 bases unmatched. Germline-derived CDR1 and CDR2 are MRHNA and SNTAGT. The CDR3 has 18 amino acids. CDR3 coding DNA: TGTGCCAGCAGTGGTAGAGGGGGAAGCGGGGGCCAAGGGGAGACCCAGTACTTC. Amino acid sequence: CASSGRGGSGGQGETQYF.

The count of this clone is one. This chain links TRBV12-2 with TRBJ1-2; TRBD1 reflects the table's D call only, with no check against the DNA. TRBV12-2 is given as a pseudogene. The CDR3 consists of 15 residues. CDR3 DNA sequence: TGTGCAAGTCGCTGGAAGACAGGCCTGAACTATGGCTACACCTTC. Amino acids: CASRWKTGLNYGYTF.

The rearrangement joins TRBV19 to TRBJ2-2, with TRBD2 matching over 10 bases. Per the germline V gene, CDR1 is LNHDA and CDR2 is SQIVND (reference sequence). The CDR3 runs to 16 residues. Germline trimming cut 5 bases from V and 0 bases from J; bases unmatched to any gene: 3. CDR3 in amino acids: CASSLAGGPNTGELFF. The CDR3 DNA is TGTGCCAGTAGTTTAGCGGGAGGACCGAACACCGGGGAGCTGTTTTTT.